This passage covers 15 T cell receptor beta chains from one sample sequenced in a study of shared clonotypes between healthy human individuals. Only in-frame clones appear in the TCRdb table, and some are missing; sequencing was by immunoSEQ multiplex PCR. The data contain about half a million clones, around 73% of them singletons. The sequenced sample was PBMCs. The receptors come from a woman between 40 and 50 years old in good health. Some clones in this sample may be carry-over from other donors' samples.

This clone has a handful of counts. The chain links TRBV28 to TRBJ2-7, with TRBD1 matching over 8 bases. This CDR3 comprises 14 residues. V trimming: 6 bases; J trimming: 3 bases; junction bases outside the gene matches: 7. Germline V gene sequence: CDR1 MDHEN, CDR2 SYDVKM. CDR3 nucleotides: TGTGCCAGCAGAGAGCAGGGGGCTGGCTACGAGCAGTACTTC. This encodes CASREQGAGYEQYF.

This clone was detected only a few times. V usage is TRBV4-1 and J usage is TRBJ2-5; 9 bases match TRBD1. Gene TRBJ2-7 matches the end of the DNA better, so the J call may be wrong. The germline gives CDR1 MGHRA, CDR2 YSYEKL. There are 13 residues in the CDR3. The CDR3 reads CASSAQGAHEQYF. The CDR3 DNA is TGCGCCAGCAGCGCACAGGGGGCCCACGAGCAGTACTTC.

The CDR3 protein is CASSEEWGISEAFF. Written as DNA, the CDR3 is TGTGCCAGCAGTGAAGAGTGGGGGATATCTGAAGCTTTCTTT. The chain links TRBV2 to TRBJ1-1; tentative D call: TRBD1 (5 bases). CDR3 length equals 14 residues. Germline values: CDR1 SNHLY, CDR2 FYNNEI. Trimming cost V 1 base and J 6 bases, with 12 bases left between them.

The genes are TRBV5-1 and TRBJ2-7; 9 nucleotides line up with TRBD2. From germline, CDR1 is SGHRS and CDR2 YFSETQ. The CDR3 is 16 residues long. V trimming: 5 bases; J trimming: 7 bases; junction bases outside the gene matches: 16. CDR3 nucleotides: TGCGCCAGCAGGCCAGCGGGAGGCGCAATTAAGGGGGAGCAGTACTTC. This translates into CASRPAGGAIKGEQYF.

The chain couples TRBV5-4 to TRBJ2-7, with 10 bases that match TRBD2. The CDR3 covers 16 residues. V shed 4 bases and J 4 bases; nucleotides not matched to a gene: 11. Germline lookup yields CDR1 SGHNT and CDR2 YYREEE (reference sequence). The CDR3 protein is CASSESGRGRLYEQYF. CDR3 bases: TGTGCCAGCAGCGAGAGCGGGAGGGGTCGCCTTTACGAGCAGTACTTC.

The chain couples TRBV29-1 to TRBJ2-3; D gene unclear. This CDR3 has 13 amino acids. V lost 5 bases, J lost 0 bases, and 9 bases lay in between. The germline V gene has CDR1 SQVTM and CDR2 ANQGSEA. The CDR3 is CSVRPVSTDTQYF. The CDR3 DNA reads TGCAGCGTTCGACCGGTGAGCACAGATACGCAGTATTTT.

This CDR3 reads CASSQSGRNGYTF. In DNA, the CDR3 is TGCGCCAGCAGTCAATCGGGACGTAATGGCTACACCTTC. The V and J genes are TRBV23-1 and TRBJ1-2; tentative D call: TRBD1 (5 bases). TRBV23-1 is an ORF; its function is uncertain. Trimming cost V 0 bases and J 6 bases, with 8 bases left between them. This CDR3 comprises 13 residues.

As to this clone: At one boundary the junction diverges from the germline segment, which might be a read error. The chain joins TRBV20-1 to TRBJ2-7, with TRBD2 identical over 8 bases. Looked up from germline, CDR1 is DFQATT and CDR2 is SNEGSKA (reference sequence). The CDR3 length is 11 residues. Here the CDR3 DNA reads TGCAGTGCTAGAGCCCTAGCGGGTGAAGACTTC. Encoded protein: CSARALAGEDF.

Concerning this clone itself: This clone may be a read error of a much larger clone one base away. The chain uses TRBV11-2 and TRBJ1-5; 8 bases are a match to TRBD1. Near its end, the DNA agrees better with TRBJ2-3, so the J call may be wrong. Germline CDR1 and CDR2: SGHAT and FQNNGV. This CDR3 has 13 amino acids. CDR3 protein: CASSLERTGLQYF. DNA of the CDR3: TGTGCCAGCAGCTTAGAGCGGACAGGGCTCCAGTATTTT.

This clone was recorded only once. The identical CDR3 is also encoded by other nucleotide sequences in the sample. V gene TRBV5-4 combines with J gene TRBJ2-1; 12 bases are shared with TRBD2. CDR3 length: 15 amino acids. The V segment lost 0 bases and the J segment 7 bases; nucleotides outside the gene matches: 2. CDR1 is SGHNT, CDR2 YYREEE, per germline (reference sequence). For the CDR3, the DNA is TGTGCCAGCAGCTTGGGTACTAGCGGGAGGAATGAGCAGTTCTTC. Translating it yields CASSLGTSGRNEQFF.

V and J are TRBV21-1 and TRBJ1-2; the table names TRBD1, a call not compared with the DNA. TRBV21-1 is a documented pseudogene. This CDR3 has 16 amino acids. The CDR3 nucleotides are TGTGCCAGCAGCAAAGAGTTGGGGCCGTCTCCCTATGGCTACACCTTC. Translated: CASSKELGPSPYGYTF.

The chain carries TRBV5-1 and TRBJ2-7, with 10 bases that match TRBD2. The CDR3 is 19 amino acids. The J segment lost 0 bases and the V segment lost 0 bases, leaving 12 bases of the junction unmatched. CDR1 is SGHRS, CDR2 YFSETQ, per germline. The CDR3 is CASSLGVARSSGSSYEQYF. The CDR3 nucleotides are TGCGCCAGCAGCTTGGGTGTGGCTCGCTCTAGCGGGAGCTCCTACGAGCAGTACTTC.

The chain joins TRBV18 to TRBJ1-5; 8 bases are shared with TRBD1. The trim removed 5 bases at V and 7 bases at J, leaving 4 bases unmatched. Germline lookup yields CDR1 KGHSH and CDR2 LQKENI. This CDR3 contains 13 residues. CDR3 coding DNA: TGTGCCAGCTCAGGGACAGGTATACAGCCCCAGCATTTT. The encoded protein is CASSGTGIQPQHF.

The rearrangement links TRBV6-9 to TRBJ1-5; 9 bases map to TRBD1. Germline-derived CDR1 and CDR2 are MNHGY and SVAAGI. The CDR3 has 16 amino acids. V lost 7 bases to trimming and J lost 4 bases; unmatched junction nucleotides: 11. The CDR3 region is CASNERQGGGNQPQHF. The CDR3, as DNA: TGTGCCAGCAACGAACGACAGGGGGGAGGAAATCAGCCCCAGCATTTT.

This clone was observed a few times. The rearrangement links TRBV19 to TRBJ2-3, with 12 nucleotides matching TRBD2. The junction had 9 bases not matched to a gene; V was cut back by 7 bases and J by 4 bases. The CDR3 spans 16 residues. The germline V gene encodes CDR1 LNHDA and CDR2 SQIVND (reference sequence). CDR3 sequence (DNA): TGTGCCAGTATCCCAGGACTAGCGGGACGGCCAGATACGCAGTATTTT. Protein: CASIPGLAGRPDTQYF.